The clone carrying this T cell receptor beta chain has at least ten counts. The data were taken from a study of molecular identifiers for immune sequencing clone quantification. Previously described methods and listed TCR primers produced bulk TCR libraries. TCRdb re-called the PCR reads with MiXCR, one entry per CDR3 protein. The sample includes approximately 550,000 distinct CDR3 sequences, roughly 23% of them seen just once. Naive CD8 libraries came from about 19,000 to 1,100,000 sorted cells with 10%, 30% or 50% RNA. Naive CD8 T cells were sorted, and the gate applied was CD8+CD4-CCR7+CD45RA+. Sequencing used naive CD8+ T cells from blood, with Jurkat cell RNA spiked in. Sample subset: FACS-sorted CD8+CD4-CCR7+CD45RA+ naive T cells. The sequence was obtained from a human donor in good health. Some libraries in this study had Jurkat cell RNA spiked in.

For the CDR3, the DNA is TGTGCCAGCAGTTACGGGACAGGGGGCTCCTACGAGCAGTACTTC. Translating it yields CASSYGTGGSYEQYF. This chain connects TRBV6-5 to TRBJ2-7, with 11 bases matching TRBD1. V shed 2 bases and J 0 bases; nucleotides not matched to a gene: 0. Germline V gives CDR1 MNHEY, CDR2 SVGAGI. The CDR3 length is 15 residues.